The 6 T cell receptor beta chains listed next were all sequenced from one sample in a study of regulatory T cells in long-lasting Graves disease. Construction of the TCR beta libraries employed iRepertoire HTBI primers in conjunction with Arm-PCR of CDR3 regions. TCRdb processed the multiplex PCR reads anew with MiXCR; each CDR3 protein has one entry. Among over 450,000 distinct CDR3 sequences listed, 12% were seen once. Regarding time point: newly diagnosed GD, antithyroid drugs for less than 3 months. Generation of the TCR library employed RNA extracted from PBMCs. The same specimen was also included in a second study, on T cells in Graves' hyperthyroidism and ophthalmopathy.

The material sequenced was peripheral blood mononuclear cells (PBMCs), taken at new diagnosis, from a patient treated with antithyroid drugs. All receptors derive from a woman in her 30s with Graves disease.

This clonotype has a count of ten or more. The V and J genes are TRBV13 and TRBJ2-3; 8 bases align to TRBD2. In germline, CDR1 is PRHDT, CDR2 FYEKMQ (reference sequence). The V gene end was trimmed by 5 bases and the J gene end by 4 bases; junction bases not matched to a gene: 8. This CDR3 contains 15 residues. CDR3 residues: CASSRTGTSSDTQYF. In DNA, the CDR3 is TGTGCCAGCAGCCGCACCGGGACTAGTTCAGATACGCAGTATTTT.

The sample holds many counts of this clonotype. The chain joins TRBV10-3 to TRBJ1-2; tentative D call: TRBD1 (5 bases). There are 16 residues in the CDR3. Germline V gives CDR1 ENHRY, CDR2 SYGVKD. Trimming cost V 2 bases and J 5 bases, with 18 bases left between them. The CDR3 bases are TGTGCCATCAGTGAGACAACTGGGACGGCTAGTTATGGCTACACCTTC. Translation gives CAISETTGTASYGYTF.

This clonotype appeared many times. J is TRBJ1-2 and V is TRBV9; D is perhaps TRBD1 (6 bases). Trimming removed 0 bases at V and 5 bases at J, with 14 bases between. Germline V gene lookup returns CDR1 SGDLS and CDR2 YYNGEE. The CDR3 length is 15 residues. CDR3 residues: CASSVARDMIYGYTF. Here the CDR3 DNA reads TGTGCCAGCAGCGTAGCCCGGGACATGATATATGGCTACACCTTC.

The CDR3 DNA sequence: TGTGCCAGCAGCCCCCGCCGAACCGGGGAGCTGTTTTTT. Translating gives CASSPRRTGELFF. The chain combines TRBV9 with TRBJ2-2; D is undetermined. Trimming removed 4 bases at V and 5 bases at J, with 9 bases between. The CDR3 totals 13 residues. In germline, CDR1 is SGDLS, CDR2 YYNGEE.

This clonotype has a count of ten or more. At one end, the junction sequence differs from germline, possibly due to a read error. The chain combines TRBV5-1 with TRBJ1-5; 9 nucleotides align to TRBD1. Germline CDR1 SGHRS, CDR2 YFSETQ. The CDR3 sequence is 14 residues long. For the CDR3, the DNA is TGTGCCAGCAGCCCTGGGACAGGGAATCAGCCCCAGCATTTT. Translating gives CASSPGTGNQPQHF.

The rearrangement links TRBV2 to TRBJ2-2; 10 positions match TRBD2. Germline values: CDR1 SNHLY, CDR2 FYNNEI. The J segment lost 0 bases and the V segment lost 7 bases, leaving 8 bases of the junction unmatched. This CDR3 has 17 residues. This CDR3 reads CASMLASGGANTGELFF. In nucleotides, the CDR3 is TGTGCCAGCATGCTCGCTAGCGGGGGAGCGAACACCGGGGAGCTGTTTTTT.